The 27 T cell receptor beta chains listed next were all sequenced from one sample in a study of blood T cells in healthy people across ages. For the second PCR, which ran for 7 to 11 cycles, a sample-barcoded 5' primer and a J-beta primer mix were used. TCRdb recomputed calls from the 5' RACE reads with MiXCR, one row per CDR3 protein. The sample shows more than 800,000 distinct CDR3 sequences, around 45% of them seen only once. Sequenced material: blood. The receptors come from a woman aged 55-75 years in good health.

The gene calls are TRBV4-1 and TRBJ2-6; D ambiguous. Trimming took off 2 bases at V and 0 bases at J, with 17 bases between the two ends. CDR1 MGHRA and CDR2 YSYEKL come from the germline V gene. This CDR3 contains 19 residues. CDR3 in DNA: TGCGCCAGCAGCCAACTTTCCCGATCGAGCAGCTCTGGGGCCAACGTCCTGACTTTC. Translating it yields CASSQLSRSSSSGANVLTF.

A note on this clonotype: The junction departs from the called germline gene at one end, perhaps through a read error. The CDR3 reads CTTSSLPGQTSQETQYF. CDR3 nucleotides: TGTACCACCAGCAGTCTCCCGGGACAGACTTCTCAAGAGACCCAGTACTTC. V is TRBV15 and J is TRBJ2-5; 7 bases line up with TRBD1. The germline V gene encodes CDR1 LNHNV and CDR2 YYDKDF (reference sequence). The CDR3 extends over 17 amino acids. Full variable domain (remainder filled in from reference TRBV15 and TRBJ2-5): DAMVIQNPRYQVTQFGKPVTLSCSQTLNHNVMYWYQQKSSQAPKLLFHYYDKDFNNEADTPDNFQSRRPNTSFCFLDIRSPGLGDTAMYLCTTSSLPGQTSQETQYFGPGTRLLVL.

The chain recombines TRBV10-3 with TRBJ1-2; maybe TRBD1 (5 bases). The CDR3 has 15 amino acids. The ends were cut back, 5 bases at V and 1 base at J, with 14 bases in the middle. Germline CDR1 is ENHRY and CDR2 is SYGVKD. The CDR3 nucleotides are TGTGCCATCAGTCCCCGTCTCGACAGTAACTATGGCTACACCTTC. Translated: CAISPRLDSNYGYTF.

Ten or more counts support this clonotype. The chain is built from TRBV20-1 and TRBJ2-1; 7 nucleotides agree with TRBD2. The CDR3 sequence is 13 residues long. V was clipped by 4 bases and J by 6 bases; unmatched bases: 6. The germline V gene has CDR1 DFQATT and CDR2 SNEGSKA (reference sequence). Written as DNA, the CDR3 is TGCAGTGCTATATTGACTAGCTCCAATGAGCAGTTCTTC. The encoded protein is CSAILTSSNEQFF.

The chain employs TRBV5-6 and TRBJ1-1; D perhaps matches TRBD1 (6 bases). Germline CDR1 is SGHDT and CDR2 is YYEEEE. This CDR3 is 15 amino acids long. The germline V and J ends were trimmed by 0 bases and 5 bases, with 14 bases remaining between them. The CDR3 region has the DNA TGTGCCAGCAGCTTGGGGCCAGGGGCTGGGACTGAAGCTTTCTTT. This gives the protein CASSLGPGAGTEAFF. Full variable domain (outside the CDR3, taken from reference TRBV5-6 and TRBJ1-1): DAGVTQSPTHLIKTRGQQVTLRCSPKSGHDTVSWYQQALGQGPQFIFQYYEEEERQRGNFPDRFSGHQFPNYSSELNVNALLLGDSALYLCASSLGPGAGTEAFFGQGTRLTVV.

V gene TRBV12-3 or TRBV12-4 combines with J gene TRBJ2-5; D may correspond to TRBD1 or TRBD2 (7 bases each). The germline V and J ends were trimmed by 6 bases and 11 bases, with 22 bases remaining between them. This CDR3 spans 14 amino acids. The CDR3 DNA sequence: TGTGCCAGCAGACCTCAGGGGAGGGACAGTGAGCAGTACTTC. Translated, it gives CASRPQGRDSEQYF.

The rearrangement uses TRBV2 and TRBJ2-7, with D possibly matching TRBD2 (6 bases). With 8 bases removed from V and 3 bases from J, the gap between germline ends came to 14 bases. Looked up from germline, CDR1 is SNHLY and CDR2 is FYNNEI. The CDR3 runs to 13 residues. The DNA of the CDR3 is TGTGCCAGCGGTAGCGGACTACACTACGAGCAGTACTTC. Protein product: CASGSGLHYEQYF.

This clonotype was counted a few times. V usage is TRBV7-9 and J usage is TRBJ1-1; no reliable D call. The V gene lost 5 bases and the J gene lost 0 bases, with 10 bases spanning the gap. The CDR3 covers 14 residues. Germline-derived CDR1 and CDR2 are SEHNR and FQNEAQ (reference sequence). The CDR3 nucleotides read TGTGCCAGCAGCGGGCCACCTATGAACACTGAAGCTTTCTTT. Its protein product is CASSGPPMNTEAFF. The full variable domain, completed using reference TRBV7-9 and TRBJ1-1, is DTGVSQNPRHKITKRGQNVTFRCDPISEHNRLYWYRQTLGQGPEFLTYFQNEAQLEKSRLLSDRFSAERPKGSFSTLEIQRTEQGDSAMYLCASSGPPMNTEAFFGQGTRLTVV.

This clonotype appeared a few times. The chain is built from TRBV29-1 and TRBJ1-1; D unclear. Trimming took off 3 bases at V and 2 bases at J, with 4 bases between the two ends. The germline V gene encodes CDR1 SQVTM and CDR2 ANQGSEA. This CDR3 has 11 residues. The CDR3, as DNA: TGCAGCGTTGAGCGCAACACTGAAGCTTTCTTT. Protein: CSVERNTEAFF.

The chain recombines TRBV11-2 with TRBJ2-5, with D perhaps TRBD1 or TRBD2 (5 bases each). The V end lost 5 bases, the J end lost 5 bases, and 15 bases lay between the germline ends. This CDR3 spans 14 amino acids. Germline loops: CDR1 SGHAT, CDR2 FQNNGV. In nucleotides, the CDR3 is TGTGCCAGCAGCCGGGACGCCGCCTCGGAGACCCAGTACTTC. Its translation is CASSRDAASETQYF.

This clonotype has a handful of counts. This chain links TRBV10-3 with TRBJ2-7; 9 positions agree with TRBD1. This CDR3 contains 16 residues. The germline V gene has CDR1 ENHRY and CDR2 SYGVKD. The trim removed 6 bases at V and 4 bases at J, leaving 13 bases unmatched. In nucleotides, the CDR3 is TGTGCCATCAGGAGCAAACCGGGACAGGGAATATACGAGCAGTACTTC. Its translation is CAIRSKPGQGIYEQYF.

The genes are TRBV18 and TRBJ2-3, with D possibly TRBD2 on 5 matching bases. The germline V and J ends were trimmed by 3 bases and 6 bases, with 16 bases remaining between them. The CDR3 is 15 amino acids. Germline CDR1 KGHSH, CDR2 LQKENI. The CDR3 reads CASSPDPGSADTQYF. Here the CDR3 DNA reads TGTGCCAGCTCACCCGACCCGGGATCGGCGGATACGCAGTATTTT.

V gene TRBV4-2 combines with J gene TRBJ2-7; D is perhaps TRBD1 or TRBD2 (5 bases each). Germline CDR1 reads LGHNA; CDR2 reads YNFKEQ. Trimming cost V 1 base and J 3 bases, with 13 bases left between them. The CDR3 spans 15 residues. CDR3 sequence: CASSQVEGQVYEQYF. Here the CDR3 DNA reads TGTGCCAGCAGCCAAGTTGAGGGGCAGGTCTACGAGCAGTACTTC.

The chain couples TRBV13 to TRBJ2-1; D unresolved. This CDR3 is 11 amino acids long. The ends were cut back, 5 bases at V and 7 bases at J, with 6 bases in the middle. From germline, CDR1 is PRHDT and CDR2 FYEKMQ (reference sequence). The CDR3 nucleotides are TGTGCCAGCAGCAAACTGAATGAGCAGTTCTTC. This translates into CASSKLNEQFF.

The CDR3 reads CSARDRAPYEQYF. The CDR3 DNA follows: TGCAGTGCTAGAGATCGGGCGCCCTACGAGCAGTACTTC. The genes are TRBV20-1 and TRBJ2-7; no firm D call. Trimming cost V 0 bases and J 2 bases, with 8 bases left between them. CDR3 length: 13 residues. Germline CDR1 DFQATT, CDR2 SNEGSKA (reference sequence).

The genes are TRBV21-1 and TRBJ2-3; TRBD2 is the table's D call, not checked against the DNA. TRBV21-1 is deemed a pseudogene. CDR3 length equals 18 residues. The CDR3 DNA is TGTGCCAGCAGCAACGAAGTGACGCGGGAGGTGGGCACAGATACGCAGTATTTT. This sequence encodes CASSNEVTREVGTDTQYF.

This clonotype showed up just a few times. The rearrangement links TRBV6-5 to TRBJ2-1, with D perhaps being TRBD1 or TRBD2 (6 bases each). Germline-derived CDR1 and CDR2 are MNHEY and SVGAGI. Deletions cut 10 bases from V and 5 bases from J, with 18 bases between. CDR3 length: 14 residues. Here the CDR3 reads CATGRGARNNEQFF. CDR3 nucleotide sequence: TGTGCCACCGGAAGGGGGGCGCGAAACAATGAGCAGTTCTTC.

The chain recombines TRBV20-1 with TRBJ2-5; D could derive from TRBD1 or TRBD2 (6 bases each). The J call may be incorrect, as the DNA end agrees better with TRBJ2-7. This CDR3 region has 14 residues. Germline values: CDR1 DFQATT, CDR2 SNEGSKA (reference sequence). CDR3 coding DNA: TGCAGTGCCAGATCGGGGGACATTCCCTACGAGCAGTACTTC. Amino acids: CSARSGDIPYEQYF.

This clonotype was counted ten times or more. The V gene is TRBV7-8, the J gene TRBJ2-7; 10 bases are a match to TRBD2. J was trimmed by 3 bases and V by 1 base; bases with no gene match: 9. The CDR3 is 17 residues long. Germline assignment: CDR1 SGHVS and CDR2 FQNEAQ. The CDR3 nucleotides are TGTGCCAGCAGCTTAGAACCCCCTAGCGGGAGTTTCTACGAGCAGTACTTC. Protein: CASSLEPPSGSFYEQYF.

The V and J genes are TRBV6-4 and TRBJ2-1, with TRBD2 identical over 11 bases. V trimming: 4 bases; J trimming: 4 bases; junction bases outside the gene matches: 3. This CDR3 has 15 amino acids. CDR1 is MRHNA, CDR2 SNTAGT, per germline. The DNA for the CDR3 is TGTGCCAGCAGTGTTAGCGGGAGGGATTACAATGAGCAGTTCTTC. Translating gives CASSVSGRDYNEQFF.

The J gene is TRBJ2-7, the V gene TRBV5-1; 9 bases agree with TRBD2. This CDR3 contains 15 residues. With V trimmed by 0 bases and J by 4 bases, 5 bases remained unmatched. The V gene's germline CDR1 is SGHRS and CDR2 YFSETQ. In nucleotides, the CDR3 is TGCGCCAGCAGCTTGGATAGCGGGAGCGGTTACGAGCAGTACTTC. This gives the protein CASSLDSGSGYEQYF.

V is TRBV6-1 and J is TRBJ1-6; a weak D match, TRBD1 (5 bases). The CDR3 spans 14 residues. Per the germline V gene, CDR1 is MNHNS and CDR2 is SASEGT. Trimming left V 5 bases short and J 6 bases short, with 11 bases between. The CDR3 DNA sequence: TGTGCCAGCAGTTTACAGGAGGGTAATTCACCCCTCCACTTT. Protein sequence: CASSLQEGNSPLHF.

The chain is built from TRBV12-3 or TRBV12-4 and TRBJ2-1, with D maybe TRBD1 (6 bases). The V gene lost 4 bases and the J gene lost 7 bases, with 8 bases spanning the gap. The CDR3 extends over 12 amino acids. The CDR3 here is CASSYRANEQFF. The CDR3 DNA reads TGTGCCAGCAGTTACAGGGCGAATGAGCAGTTCTTC.

The chain employs TRBV6-5 and TRBJ1-2, with a tentative D call TRBD1 (5 bases). The ends were cut back, 0 bases at V and 9 bases at J, with 8 bases in the middle. This CDR3 is built from 12 residues. Germline V lookup: CDR1 MNHEY, CDR2 SVGAGI. The CDR3 loop reads CASSYSPGSYTF. CDR3 in DNA: TGTGCCAGCAGTTACTCCCCAGGGAGCTACACCTTC.

The table lists this clonotype with a few counts. This chain links TRBV7-3 with TRBJ2-3; D remains ambiguous. Trimming stripped 4 bases from V and 7 bases from J, with 9 bases between. CDR1 and CDR2 from the germline V gene are SGHTA and FQGTGA. There are 12 residues in the CDR3. CDR3 sequence (DNA): TGTGCCAGCAGCTCCCCGCCTAATACGCAGTATTTT. It is translated as CASSSPPNTQYF.

This rearrangement joins TRBV28 to TRBJ2-5; TRBD2 matches at 13 bases. The V and J ends lost 1 base and 4 bases, in that order; junction bases with no gene match: 15. Germline V gene data show CDR1 as MDHEN and CDR2 as SYDVKM. The CDR3 has 20 residues. In DNA form, the CDR3 reads TGTGCCAGCAGTTTATCGATGGAGAGGAATAGACTAGCGGGAGGAGAGACCCAGTACTTC. Its protein is CASSLSMERNRLAGGETQYF. Full variable domain (remainder filled in from reference TRBV28 and TRBJ2-5): DVKVTQSSRYLVKRTGEKVFLECVQDMDHENMFWYRQDPGLGLRLIYFSYDVKMKEKGDIPEGYSVSREKKERFSLILESASTNQTSMYLCASSLSMERNRLAGGETQYFGPGTRLLVL.

This clonotype was seen a handful of times. J is TRBJ2-4 and V is TRBV5-1; D gene uncertain. Germline assignment: CDR1 SGHRS and CDR2 YFSETQ. The V end was cut by 0 bases, the J end by 0 bases, with 16 bases between. The CDR3 loop spans 18 amino acids. The CDR3 is CASSLVGATSAAKNIQYF. As DNA, the CDR3 is TGCGCCAGCAGCTTGGTAGGAGCTACCTCCGCAGCCAAAAACATTCAGTACTTC.